This T cell receptor beta chain was recovered during a study of OX40 agonist ivuxolimab in advanced cancers. Study overall: All patients had ivuxolimab intravenously every 2 weeks at 0.01 to 10 mg/kg.

The CDR3 extends over 14 amino acids. Germline V gene lookup returns CDR1 MNHEY and CDR2 SVGAGI. Deletions cut 0 bases from V and 1 base from J, with 4 bases between. Repertoires were generated with immunoSEQ multiplex PCR, while TCRdb's copy carries only in-frame clones and drops some. The sample holds tens of thousands of clones, around 91% seen once. The sample here was CD4+ or CD8+ T cells sorted from blood, taken in a trial of the OX40 agonist ivuxolimab. The TCR originated in an adult with an advanced solid tumor such as melanoma, head and neck, liver or kidney cancer. V gene TRBV6-5 combines with J gene TRBJ2-1, with D unresolved. CDR3 amino acids: CASSYSESYNEQFF. CDR3 bases: TGTGCCAGCAGTTACTCAGAATCCTACAATGAGCAGTTCTTC.